This T cell receptor (beta chain) was profiled in a study of T cell responses to AZD1222 COVID-19 vaccine. Clones were read by immunoSEQ multiplex PCR, and TCRdb kept only the in-frame ones, dropping some. The sample holds roughly 160,000 clones, roughly nine tenths seen once. Remarks on this clone: Its antigen is unidentified.

Whole-study findings and limits: CD4 TCRs covered the whole spike, strongest at regions 160-218 and 743-854. Variant regions that are unmutated are reportedly the target of nearly half of spike-specific TCRs. White British donors predominated, females outnumbered males, and clonal diversity was possibly underestimated.

The sequencing here drew on peripheral blood, taken on day 0 of AZD1222 vaccination. The TCR originated in an adult in good health.

CDR3 coding DNA: TGCGCCAGCAGCGAGTGGGGGGCGAGTAATGAAAAACTGTTTTTT. It specifies CASSEWGASNEKLFF. The V and J genes are TRBV5-1 and TRBJ1-4; possibly TRBD1 for D (6 bases). Germline CDR1 is SGHRS and CDR2 is YFSETQ. The CDR3 is made up of 15 amino acids. V was pared by 4 bases and J by 4 bases, with 14 bases between.